Listed here are 11 T cell receptor beta chains from one sample, sequenced in a study of CD8 T cells in Susac syndrome. Random hexamers served to reverse transcribe about 0.45 to 1 ug RNA. TCRdb called the immunoSEQ multiplex PCR reads again in MiXCR, with one record for every CDR3 protein. The sample yields roughly 190,000 distinct CDR3 sequences, around 90% seen once. The specimen sequenced was CD4+ T cells from PBMCs. These receptors all stem from a human donor with Susac syndrome.

The rearrangement uses TRBV20-1 and TRBJ2-7; 8 positions match TRBD1. The CDR3 covers 14 residues. Germline CDR1 and CDR2: DFQATT and SNEGSKA (reference sequence). With V trimmed by 0 bases and J by 3 bases, 4 bases remained unmatched. The CDR3 DNA follows: TGCAGTGCTAGAGATTACAGGGGGAGCTACGAGCAGTACTTC. Protein: CSARDYRGSYEQYF.

This clonotype has just one count. The chain carries TRBV12-3 or TRBV12-4 and TRBJ2-2; D is possibly TRBD2 (5 bases). V lost 2 bases to trimming and J lost 4 bases, with 17 bases between them. The CDR3 loop spans 17 amino acids. The CDR3 DNA is TGTGCCAGCAGTTTAAGGGTTAGCCTAGCCCCCACCGGGGAGCTGTTTTTT. Translating gives CASSLRVSLAPTGELFF.

The chain has TRBV3-1 and TRBJ2-7; 9 nucleotides match TRBD2. The J segment lost 3 bases and the V segment lost 1 base, leaving 13 bases of the junction unmatched. There are 18 residues in the CDR3. Germline CDR1 is LGHDT and CDR2 is YNNKEL (reference sequence). CDR3 nucleotide sequence: TGTGCCAGCAGCCAAGTTTCAGCGCGTAGCGGGAGCTTCTACGAGCAGTACTTC. Translation gives CASSQVSARSGSFYEQYF.

This clonotype has more than one count but fewer than ten. The V gene is TRBV11-1, the J gene TRBJ2-2; D tentatively fits TRBD1 or TRBD2 (5 bases each). V lost 4 bases to trimming and J lost 0 bases, with 9 bases between them. Per the germline V gene, CDR1 is SGHAT and CDR2 is FQDESV (reference sequence). The CDR3 spans 15 residues. This CDR3 reads CASSWGTANTGELFF. Here the CDR3 DNA reads TGTGCCAGCAGCTGGGGGACCGCGAACACCGGGGAGCTGTTTTTT.

The CDR3 spells CSVEGLGSYNEQFF. CDR3 bases: TGCAGTGTGGAGGGGCTGGGCTCCTACAATGAGCAGTTCTTC. The gene calls are TRBV20-1 and TRBJ2-1; D perhaps matches TRBD2 (6 bases). The V end lost 7 bases, the J end lost 0 bases, and 13 bases lay between the germline ends. CDR1 and CDR2 (germline): DFQATT, SNEGSKA (reference sequence). The CDR3 contains 14 residues.

The V gene is TRBV2, the J gene TRBJ2-3, with 10 bases fitting TRBD1. The CDR3 extends over 14 amino acids. Germline CDR1 and CDR2: SNHLY and FYNNEI. The V and J ends lost 4 bases and 5 bases, in that order; junction bases with no gene match: 3. Here the CDR3 reads CASSGTGGLDTQYF. CDR3 DNA sequence: TGTGCCAGCAGTGGGACAGGGGGATTAGATACGCAGTATTTT.

The V and J genes are TRBV7-2 and TRBJ2-1, with 12 bases identical to TRBD1. This CDR3 comprises 19 residues. V shed 3 bases, J shed 4 bases, and the junction held 13 bases outside the gene matches. Germline CDR1 reads SGHTA; CDR2 reads FQGNSA. Here the CDR3 reads CASSFTGTGGYLGYNEQFF. CDR3 nucleotides: TGTGCCAGCAGCTTTACCGGGACAGGGGGCTACTTAGGATACAATGAGCAGTTCTTC. The entire variable domain, with the rest obtained from reference TRBV7-2 and TRBJ2-1, is as follows: GAGVSQSPSNKVTEKGKDVELRCDPISGHTALYWYRQSLGQGLEFLIYFQGNSAPDKSGLPSDRFSAERTGGSVSTLTIQRTQQEDSAVYLCASSFTGTGGYLGYNEQFFGPGTRLTVL.

V and J are TRBV12-3 or TRBV12-4 and TRBJ1-1; D ambiguous. CDR3 length: 14 residues. The V gene lost 1 base and the J gene lost 4 bases, with 10 bases spanning the gap. The CDR3 nucleotides read TGTGCCAGCAGTTTAGGCCCCATCATCACTGAAGCTTTCTTT. It is translated as CASSLGPIITEAFF.

This clonotype is a singleton in its sample. The chain uses TRBV12-3 or TRBV12-4 and TRBJ1-5, with a possible D match to TRBD1 (5 bases). Trimming took off 1 base at V and 4 bases at J, with 11 bases between the two ends. CDR3 length equals 15 residues. DNA for the CDR3: TGTGCCAGCAGTTTAGTCCGGGGGAGTAATCAGCCCCAGCATTTT. It is translated as CASSLVRGSNQPQHF.

This clonotype was picked up a small number of times. J is TRBJ1-1 and V is TRBV12-3 or TRBV12-4; D is perhaps TRBD1 (5 bases). The V gene lost 6 bases and the J gene lost 7 bases, with 9 bases spanning the gap. The CDR3 is 11 residues long. CDR3 residues: CASRGRGEAFF. The CDR3 region has the DNA TGTGCCAGCAGGGGGAGGGGTGAAGCTTTCTTT.

The chain joins TRBV18 to TRBJ2-3; 11 nucleotides line up with TRBD2. The CDR3 is made up of 16 amino acids. The junction had 3 bases not matched to a gene; V was cut back by 0 bases and J by 4 bases. Germline assignment: CDR1 KGHSH and CDR2 LQKENI. CDR3 protein: CASSPPSGRDPDTQYF. The CDR3 DNA reads TGTGCCAGCTCACCACCTAGCGGGAGGGACCCAGATACGCAGTATTTT.